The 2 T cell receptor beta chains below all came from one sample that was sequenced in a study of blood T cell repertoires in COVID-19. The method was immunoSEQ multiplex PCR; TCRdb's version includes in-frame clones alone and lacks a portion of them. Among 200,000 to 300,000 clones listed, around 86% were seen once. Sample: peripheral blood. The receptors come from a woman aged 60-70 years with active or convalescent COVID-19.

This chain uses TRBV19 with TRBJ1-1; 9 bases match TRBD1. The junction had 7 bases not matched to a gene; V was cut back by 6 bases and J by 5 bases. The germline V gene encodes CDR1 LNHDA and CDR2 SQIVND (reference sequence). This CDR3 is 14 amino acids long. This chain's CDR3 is CASRNGQGMTEAFF. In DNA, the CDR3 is TGTGCCAGTAGGAACGGACAGGGGATGACTGAAGCTTTCTTT. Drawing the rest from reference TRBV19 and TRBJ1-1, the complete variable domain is DGGITQSPKYLFRKEGQNVTLSCEQNLNHDAMYWYRQDPGQGLRLIYYSQIVNDFQKGDIAEGYSVSREKKESFPLTVTSAQKNPTAFYLCASRNGQGMTEAFFGQGTRLTVV.

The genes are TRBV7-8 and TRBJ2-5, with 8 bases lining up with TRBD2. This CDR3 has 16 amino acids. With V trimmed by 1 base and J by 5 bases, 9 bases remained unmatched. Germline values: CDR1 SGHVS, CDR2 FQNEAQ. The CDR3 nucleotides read TGTGCCAGCAGCTTAGGGGACACCGGGGGGGGTGAGACCCAGTACTTC. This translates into CASSLGDTGGGETQYF.